This T cell receptor beta chain was recovered during a study of T-cell reconstitution after alpha-beta-depleted transplantation in children. V lost 5 bases to trimming and J lost 5 bases, with 9 bases between them. The CDR3 is made up of 13 amino acids. CDR1 and CDR2 (germline): LNHDA, SQIVND (reference sequence). This clonotype was recorded many times. Preparation of the TCRbeta library was carried out with unique molecular identifiers. MiXCR was run by TCRdb on the PCR reads, yielding one entry per CDR3 protein. Of some 200,000 distinct CDR3 sequences listed, roughly 6.8% are singletons. The source is a human donor who donated a stem cell graft to a child with Wiskott-Aldrich syndrome. This chain uses TRBV19 with TRBJ2-2; D remains unclear. Here the sequenced sample was PBMCs from the stem cell graft donor, taken from the stem cell graft. The CDR3 sequence is CASSLRKTGELFF. DNA for the CDR3: TGTGCCAGTAGTCTGAGGAAGACCGGGGAGCTGTTTTTT.